The clone carrying this T cell receptor beta chain was seen repeatedly, ten times or more. As yet, its antigen is unknown. The sample originates from a study of T cells in Graves' hyperthyroidism and ophthalmopathy. Study-level points and caveats: Peripheral blood also featured most of the thyroid clonotypes expanded above 0.001.

What was amplified from RNA transcripts were TCR beta CDR3 regions. An initial round of RT-PCR targeting the TCR CDR3 relied on the HTBI primer set. Each CDR3 protein is one row after TCRdb ran MiXCR on the multiplex PCR reads. The sample lists 250,000 to 300,000 distinct CDR3 sequences; around 13% were seen once. The CDR3 runs to 14 residues. Germline V CDR1 and CDR2: SQVTM, ANQGSEA. V was cut by 4 bases and J by 3 bases, with 15 bases left in between. Sequencing was done on a sample of blood. The clonotype originates from a woman aged 40 to 50 with Graves' hyperthyroidism. This chain joins TRBV29-1 and TRBJ1-1; D perhaps matches TRBD1 (6 bases). The CDR3 sequence is CSVVRGNRDTEAFF. DNA for the CDR3: TGCAGCGTTGTAAGGGGGAACAGGGACACTGAAGCTTTCTTT.